Below, 9 T cell receptor beta chains from the same sample are listed, as sequenced in a study of T-cell reconstitution after alpha-beta-depleted transplantation in children. Researchers prepared the TCRbeta library using unique molecular identifiers, the study reports. TCRdb reprocessed the PCR reads with MiXCR, giving one entry per CDR3 protein. The data hold more than 500,000 distinct CDR3 sequences, with 10% to 12% observed a single time. The sample was PBMCs, mostly from graft donor cells, taken 180 days after TCRalphabeta/CD19-depleted stem cell transplant. These TCRs come from a female patient aged 2-9 years who had a stem cell transplant for aplastic anemia, so the T cells may come from the graft donor.

The chain joins TRBV4-1 to TRBJ2-1, with TRBD2 identical over 7 bases. Germline CDR1 reads MGHRA; CDR2 reads YSYEKL. V lost 2 bases to trimming and J lost 6 bases; unmatched junction nucleotides: 13. The CDR3 covers 17 residues. This chain's CDR3 is CASSQSTTGLGRNEQFF. CDR3 coding DNA: TGCGCCAGCAGCCAATCAACTACCGGACTAGGGCGCAATGAGCAGTTCTTC.

The CDR3 is CSVESGEYRLCGYTF. CDR3 DNA sequence: TGCAGCGTTGAGTCAGGGGAATATAGACTTTGTGGCTACACCTTC. The V and J genes are TRBV29-1 and TRBJ1-2; tentative D call: TRBD1 (6 bases). This CDR3 comprises 15 residues. Trimming took off 3 bases at V and 7 bases at J, with 21 bases between the two ends. The germline V gene has CDR1 SQVTM and CDR2 ANQGSEA.

J is TRBJ1-5 and V is TRBV6-1, with D perhaps matching TRBD1 (6 bases). The V end lost 6 bases, the J end lost 7 bases, and 13 bases lay between the germline ends. Per the germline V gene, CDR1 is MNHNS and CDR2 is SASEGT. CDR3 length: 13 residues. The DNA of the CDR3 is TGTGCCAGCAGGTGGACAGCCTTCCAGCCCCAGCATTTT. Its translation is CASRWTAFQPQHF.

This clonotype appeared many times. The gene calls are TRBV5-1 and TRBJ2-7, with TRBD1 matching 8 bases. CDR1 and CDR2 from the germline V gene are SGHRS and YFSETQ. The CDR3 totals 15 residues. J lost 3 bases, V lost 4 bases, and 9 bases had no gene match. The DNA of the CDR3 is TGCGCCAGCAGCCTACGGACAGGGTATGGCTACGAGCAGTACTTC. Translated: CASSLRTGYGYEQYF.

This chain uses TRBV19 with TRBJ2-1; 7 nucleotides match TRBD2. The CDR3 has 15 residues. The V gene end was trimmed by 4 bases and the J gene end by 1 base; junction bases not matched to a gene: 4. The germline V gene has CDR1 LNHDA and CDR2 SQIVND (reference sequence). The CDR3 DNA sequence: TGTGCCAGTAGTAACAGCGGGGCGTCCTACAATGAGCAGTTCTTC. Translated: CASSNSGASYNEQFF.

This clonotype was counted only a few times. V usage is TRBV28 and J usage is TRBJ2-1; 10 positions agree with TRBD2. The CDR3 contains 17 residues. Trimming at V came to 2 bases and at J to 6 bases, leaving 10 bases not matched to a gene. Germline V gene lookup returns CDR1 MDHEN and CDR2 SYDVKM. The CDR3 sequence is CASSLPLIAGGFNEQFF. Here the CDR3 DNA reads TGTGCCAGCAGTTTACCCCTCATAGCGGGAGGTTTCAATGAGCAGTTCTTC.

The rearrangement joins TRBV29-1 to TRBJ1-1, with D unclear. Trimming stripped 5 bases from V and 3 bases from J, with 10 bases between. The CDR3 covers 12 residues. The germline V gene encodes CDR1 SQVTM and CDR2 ANQGSEA. The CDR3, as DNA: TGCAGCGTTCCCGGCCTTTACACTGAAGCTTTCTTT. This codes for CSVPGLYTEAFF.

The rearrangement uses TRBV20-1 and TRBJ2-7; 12 bases agree with TRBD2. Trimming cost V 0 bases and J 3 bases; bases outside gene matches: 3. Germline CDR1 is DFQATT and CDR2 is SNEGSKA (reference sequence). This CDR3 has 15 amino acids. DNA of the CDR3: TGCAGTGCTAGAGACGGGGGACTAGCGGGCTACGAGCAGTACTTC. It encodes CSARDGGLAGYEQYF.

The chain carries TRBV2 and TRBJ1-3; 7 bases map to TRBD1. Per germline, CDR1 SNHLY and CDR2 FYNNEI. This CDR3 contains 19 residues. With V trimmed by 5 bases and J by 0 bases, 16 bases remained unmatched. CDR3 nucleotide sequence: TGTGCCAGCAGTCCCCGCGATGGAGGACAGGCGAGCTCTGGAAACACCATATATTTT. Translated, it gives CASSPRDGGQASSGNTIYF.